This entry describes one T cell receptor beta chain. The antigen is undetermined. Intraepithelial lymphocytes and lamina propria lymphocytes were released through processing of graft tissue. Germline V gene data show CDR1 as MNHEY and CDR2 as SVGAGI. CDR3 size: 14 residues. J lost 0 bases, V lost 6 bases, and 4 bases had no gene match. Assay: immunoSEQ multiplex PCR; the TCRdb copy retains only in-frame clones and omits some. This table holds about 2,000 clones, 85% to 90% found once. The sample belongs to a study of graft-versus-host responses after intestinal transplantation. General study points: Recipient marrow showed GvH clones, some seen first in ileum or blood.

This receptor was identified in a human patient who received an intestinal transplant, so some T cells may come from the graft donor. This chain uses TRBV6-5 with TRBJ2-7, with 8 nucleotides matching TRBD1. The sequenced sample was ileum tissue, obtained 12 days after intestinal transplant. The CDR3 protein is CASSWTGSSYEQYF. CDR3 DNA: TGTGCCAGCAGCTGGACAGGGAGCTCCTACGAGCAGTACTTC.